The clone carrying this TCR beta chain was detected ten times or more. Its antigen is unknown. As for time point: newly diagnosed GD, antithyroid drugs for less than 3 months. The authors made the TCR library using RNA they extracted from PBMCs. This record belongs to a study of regulatory T cells in long-lasting Graves disease. Findings and limits, study-wide: A greater number of public clonotypes (2,741) was shared by persistent patients than by new patients (approximately 910).

Trimming stripped 3 bases from V and 10 bases from J, with 15 bases between. The CDR3 is 12 residues long. CDR1 and CDR2 from the germline V gene are GTSNPN and SVGIG (reference sequence). With iRepertoire HTBI primers and Arm-PCR of CDR3 regions, TCR beta libraries were built. Each CDR3 protein gets one entry after TCRdb re-called the multiplex PCR reads with MiXCR. Here the sample spans about 220,000 distinct CDR3 sequences, roughly 20% being singletons. This sample also belongs to another study, concerning T cells in Graves' hyperthyroidism and ophthalmopathy.

This chain connects TRBV30 to TRBJ1-1, with D possibly TRBD1 on 5 matching bases. The specimen was peripheral blood mononuclear cells (PBMCs), collected at new diagnosis, from a patient treated with antithyroid drugs. The sequence derives from a woman aged 30 to 39 with Graves disease. The CDR3 sequence: CAWRGVTGGAFF. CDR3 sequence (DNA): TGTGCCTGGAGGGGGGTCACAGGCGGAGCTTTCTTT.